These 27 T cell receptor beta chains came from one sample sequenced in a study of vaccination effects on CD4 cells after COVID-19. Viral peptide pools were used in the ViraFEST assay to expand antigen-specific CD4+ T cells, and sequencing came afterward. Upon completion of around 9 days in culture, CD4+ T cells were isolated. Among the vaccine recipients, none had a prior SARS-CoV-2 infection, and nucleocapsid antibodies were negative. Their antigen targets remain unknown. The method was immunoSEQ multiplex PCR; TCRdb's version includes in-frame clones alone and lacks a portion of them. The sample lists tens of thousands of clones; about four fifths were seen once. Sequenced here: CD4+ T cells from PBMCs cultured with HCoV-NL63 spike peptides, sampled before COVID-19 vaccination. These receptors all come from a human donor who received a COVID-19 vaccine.

This chain connects TRBV5-1 to TRBJ2-5; perhaps D is TRBD1 or TRBD2 (6 bases each). Trimming stripped 2 bases from V and 0 bases from J, with 11 bases between. The CDR3 runs 15 residues. CDR1 is SGHRS, CDR2 YFSETQ, per germline. CDR3 sequence: CASSLAGGNQETQYF. In nucleotides, the CDR3 is TGCGCCAGCAGCTTAGCCGGGGGCAACCAAGAGACCCAGTACTTC.

This clone is termed large. The chain recombines TRBV6-1 with TRBJ1-2; D remains ambiguous. This CDR3 region has 15 residues. V was trimmed by 1 base and J by 4 bases, leaving 13 bases between them. CDR1 is MNHNS, CDR2 SASEGT, per germline. The CDR3 sequence: CASSEVHLGSYGYTF. CDR3 nucleotide sequence: TGTGCCAGCAGTGAAGTCCATCTTGGGTCCTATGGCTACACCTTC.

The chain links TRBV7-3 to TRBJ2-3; D may be TRBD1 or TRBD2 (5 bases each). The CDR3 has 17 amino acids. Germline V gene lookup returns CDR1 SGHTA and CDR2 FQGTGA. The V gene lost 1 base and the J gene lost 5 bases, with 19 bases spanning the gap. CDR3 sequence reads: CASSLKSVGDAVDTQYF. CDR3 DNA: TGTGCCAGCAGCTTAAAGTCGGTGGGGGATGCAGTAGATACGCAGTATTTT. Variable domain in full (rest from reference TRBV7-3 and TRBJ2-3): GAGVSQTPSNKVTEKGKYVELRCDPISGHTALYWYRQSLGQGPEFLIYFQGTGAADDSGLPNDRFFAVRPEGSVSTLKIQRTERGDSAVYLCASSLKSVGDAVDTQYFGPGTRLTVL.

The V and J genes are TRBV6-1 and TRBJ2-3; D not certain. The CDR3 extends over 16 amino acids. Germline-derived CDR1 and CDR2 are MNHNS and SASEGT. V shed 1 base and J shed 2 bases, with 13 bases lying between them. CDR3 amino acids: CASSEVKHKTTDTQYF. The CDR3 DNA reads as TGTGCCAGCAGTGAAGTAAAACATAAGACCACAGATACGCAGTATTTT.

This sequence joins TRBV9 and TRBJ1-3, with 9 bases lining up with TRBD1. This CDR3 comprises 16 residues. V trimming: 2 bases; J trimming: 0 bases; junction bases outside the gene matches: 3. Germline CDR1 SGDLS, CDR2 YYNGEE. CDR3 nucleotide sequence: TGTGCCAGCAGCGTGGGGACAGGGTACTCTGGAAACACCATATATTTT. This sequence encodes CASSVGTGYSGNTIYF.

This clone appeared a few times. The chain employs TRBV5-1 and TRBJ1-2; 9 bases map to TRBD1. V trimming: 4 bases; J trimming: 1 base; junction bases outside the gene matches: 2. This CDR3 is built from 14 residues. CDR1 is SGHRS and CDR2 is YFSETQ in the germline V gene. CDR3 in DNA: TGCGCCAGCAGCGAGGGACAGGGTAACTATGGCTACACCTTC. The encoded protein is CASSEGQGNYGYTF.

This clone was observed a handful of times. This sequence joins TRBV7-9 and TRBJ2-2; TRBD1 matches 8 bases. Trimming took 5 bases from V and 6 from J; bases not matched to a gene: 11. The CDR3 is made up of 16 amino acids. The germline V gene encodes CDR1 SEHNR and CDR2 FQNEAQ (reference sequence). CDR3: CASSQTWTGLAGELFF. CDR3 coding DNA: TGTGCCAGCAGCCAAACATGGACAGGGCTGGCCGGGGAGCTGTTTTTT.

The chain uses TRBV27 and TRBJ1-1; TRBD1 matches 7 bases. This CDR3 contains 14 residues. The V and J ends lost 3 bases and 4 bases, in that order; junction bases with no gene match: 5. CDR1 and CDR2 from the germline V gene are MNHEY and SMNVEV (reference sequence). The CDR3 loop is CASSFGDRVTEAFF. The CDR3 nucleotides are TGTGCCAGCAGTTTTGGAGACAGGGTCACTGAAGCTTTCTTT.

The chain combines TRBV2 with TRBJ1-6; no definite D call. CDR1 SNHLY and CDR2 FYNNEI come from the germline V gene. This CDR3 has 15 amino acids. V was trimmed by 5 bases and J by 6 bases, leaving 14 bases between them. The CDR3: CASSPTDDANSPLHF. The CDR3, as DNA: TGTGCCAGCAGTCCGACGGATGACGCTAATTCACCCCTCCACTTT. Drawing the rest from reference TRBV2 and TRBJ1-6, the complete variable domain is EPEVTQTPSHQVTQMGQEVILRCVPISNHLYFYWYRQILGQKVEFLVSFYNNEISEKSEIFDDQFSVERPDGSNFTLKIRSTKLEDSAMYFCASSPTDDANSPLHFGNGTRLTVT.

This chain joins TRBV7-2 and TRBJ2-2; 14 bases are shared with TRBD2. The CDR3 extends over 17 amino acids. CDR1 is SGHTA, CDR2 FQGNSA, per germline. After removal of 4 bases from V and 3 bases from J, the junction contained 4 bases not matched to a gene. The CDR3 DNA reads TGTGCCAGCAGCTCGACTAGCGGGGGGGCCTACACCGGGGAGCTGTTTTTT. Protein product: CASSSTSGGAYTGELFF.

This sequence joins TRBV7-5 and TRBJ2-7; TRBD2 is the table's D call and was not checked against the DNA. TRBV7-5 is deemed a pseudogene. The CDR3 is 14 residues long. The CDR3 DNA sequence: TGTGCCAGAAGCTCTTTACTAGGTCGGAACGAGCAGTACGTC. As protein: CARSSLLGRNEQYV.

This clone was seen a single time. The rearrangement links TRBV12-5 to TRBJ2-3, with TRBD2 as a possible D gene (5 bases). With 7 bases removed from V and 2 bases from J, the gap between germline ends came to 19 bases. Germline V gene sequence: CDR1 LGHNT, CDR2 FRNRAP. This CDR3 region has 16 residues. The CDR3 loop reads CASATYPRDYTDTQYF. In DNA, the CDR3 is TGTGCTAGTGCTACATACCCTCGGGATTACACAGATACGCAGTATTTT.

This clone was found a few times. The rearrangement uses TRBV7-3 and TRBJ2-1; 13 bases align to TRBD2. The V and J ends lost 4 bases and 4 bases, in that order; junction bases with no gene match: 4. The germline V gene has CDR1 SGHTA and CDR2 FQGTGA. This CDR3 contains 16 residues. CDR3 sequence: CASSSRTSGGYNEQFF. CDR3 coding DNA: TGTGCCAGCAGCTCCCGGACTAGCGGGGGTTACAATGAGCAGTTCTTC.

The V call is TRBV19, the J call TRBJ2-3, with D possibly being TRBD1 or TRBD2 (5 bases each). This CDR3 is 15 amino acids long. V was shortened by 8 bases and J by 0 bases, with 15 bases between the two germline ends. Germline V gene lookup returns CDR1 LNHDA and CDR2 SQIVND (reference sequence). The CDR3 region is CASRSTRGSTDTQYF. The CDR3 DNA is TGTGCCAGTCGCTCAACTAGGGGTAGCACAGATACGCAGTATTTT.

The rearrangement links TRBV18 to TRBJ2-5; D is possibly TRBD1 (7 bases). The CDR3 totals 14 residues. Germline CDR1 KGHSH, CDR2 LQKENI. Between the trimmed V and J ends, which lost 3 bases and 2 bases, there was a span of 10 bases. This CDR3 is CASSPAGGQETQYF. The CDR3, as DNA: TGTGCCAGCTCACCCGCAGGGGGGCAAGAGACCCAGTACTTC. The complete variable domain, with remaining parts taken from reference TRBV18 and TRBJ2-5, reads NAGVMQNPRHLVRRRGQEARLRCSPMKGHSHVYWYRQLPEEGLKFMVYLQKENIIDESGMPKERFSAEFPKEGPSILRIQQVVRGDSAAYFCASSPAGGQETQYFGPGTRLLVL.

This clone has only a few counts. The chain has TRBV5-1 and TRBJ1-1, with TRBD1 as a possible D gene (5 bases). Trimming cost V 4 bases and J 4 bases, with 14 bases left between them. Germline V gene data show CDR1 as SGHRS and CDR2 as YFSETQ. CDR3 length: 14 residues. The CDR3 DNA is TGCGCCAGCAGCAAGCTTGGGGGGACCACTGAAGCTTTCTTT. It is translated as CASSKLGGTTEAFF.

This chain links TRBV5-5 with TRBJ1-2; D is ambiguous. The CDR3 consists of 14 residues. V was cut by 0 bases and J by 4 bases, with 10 bases left in between. Germline V CDR1 and CDR2: SGHKS, YYEKEE (reference sequence). CDR3 in DNA: TGTGCCAGCAGCTTGGAACAGATGAGCTATGGCTACACCTTC. This gives the protein CASSLEQMSYGYTF.

The CDR3 DNA is TGTGCCAGCAGCTTGGAGAACAATGAGCAGTTCTTC. The encoded protein is CASSLENNEQFF. The rearrangement uses TRBV5-6 and TRBJ2-1, with D unclear. The CDR3 runs to 12 residues. V gave up 0 bases and J gave up 5 bases, with 3 bases separating them. The germline gives CDR1 SGHDT, CDR2 YYEEEE.

The rearrangement joins TRBV10-1 to TRBJ2-3; D may be TRBD2 (5 bases). V lost 1 base and J 6 bases, leaving 14 bases between the germline ends. The CDR3 consists of 15 residues. The germline V gene encodes CDR1 WNHNN and CDR2 SYGVQD (reference sequence). The CDR3 sequence: CASSELRARRDTQYF. The CDR3 DNA sequence: TGCGCCAGCAGTGAGTTGCGGGCCCGCCGGGATACGCAGTATTTT.

The V gene is TRBV12-5, the J gene TRBJ2-3; D remains unclear. Germline-derived CDR1 and CDR2 are LGHNT and FRNRAP. There are 16 residues in the CDR3. V shed 1 base and J shed 2 bases, with 13 bases lying between them. The CDR3 nucleotides are TGTGCTAGTGGTTTGGGCACGCAGGTGGTCACAGATACGCAGTATTTT. Amino acids: CASGLGTQVVTDTQYF.

The rearrangement links TRBV14 to TRBJ2-6; D ambiguous. The CDR3 contains 15 residues. The ends were cut back, 4 bases at V and 0 bases at J, with 7 bases in the middle. Germline V gene lookup returns CDR1 SGHDN and CDR2 FVKESK. CDR3 protein: CASSLGDSGANVLTF. The CDR3 coding sequence is TGTGCCAGCAGCCTTGGAGACTCTGGGGCCAACGTCCTGACTTTC.

The V call is TRBV2, the J call TRBJ2-5, with 10 bases matching TRBD2. The CDR3 is 14 amino acids. CDR1 SNHLY and CDR2 FYNNEI come from the germline V gene. J lost 5 bases, V lost 5 bases, and 5 bases had no gene match. DNA of the CDR3: TGTGCCAGCAGTAAGACTAGCGGGTGGGAGACCCAGTACTTC. Protein product: CASSKTSGWETQYF.

This chain links TRBV18 with TRBJ2-1; D unclear. V was trimmed by 1 base and J by 8 bases, leaving 12 bases between them. CDR3 length: 14 amino acids. CDR1 and CDR2 from the germline V gene are KGHSH and LQKENI. The CDR3 DNA reads TGTGCCAGCTCACCACTAAATGGGCACGATGAGCAGTTCTTC. It specifies CASSPLNGHDEQFF.

This clone was found a few times. The rearrangement links TRBV4-3 to TRBJ1-6; D remains ambiguous. Germline loops: CDR1 LGHNA, CDR2 YSLEER. Trimming cost V 3 bases and J 5 bases, with 8 bases left between them. This CDR3 has 14 amino acids. This chain's CDR3 is CASSHQDNNSPLHF. DNA of the CDR3: TGCGCCAGCAGCCATCAGGATAATAATTCACCCCTCCACTTT.

This clone was observed once. This chain connects TRBV28 to TRBJ1-2; 7 nucleotides match TRBD1. There are 14 residues in the CDR3. The trim removed 8 bases at V and 4 bases at J, leaving 10 bases unmatched. Looked up from germline, CDR1 is MDHEN and CDR2 is SYDVKM. CDR3 sequence: CASQGDPGGYGYTF. DNA for the CDR3: TGTGCCAGCCAGGGGGATCCAGGGGGCTATGGCTACACCTTC.

This clone was counted a few times. V is TRBV10-1 and J is TRBJ2-1; D remains unclear. The CDR3 is 17 amino acids. Germline values: CDR1 WNHNN, CDR2 SYGVQD (reference sequence). Deletions cut 0 bases from V and 6 bases from J, with 18 bases between. CDR3 amino acids: CASSESSTGVWSNEQFF. In nucleotides, the CDR3 is TGCGCCAGCAGTGAGTCGTCCACGGGCGTTTGGAGCAATGAGCAGTTCTTC.

The rearrangement links TRBV28 to TRBJ2-2, with D uncertain. The germline V gene encodes CDR1 MDHEN and CDR2 SYDVKM. V dropped 2 bases and J dropped 2 bases, with 3 bases sitting between them. CDR3 size: 13 residues. In DNA form, the CDR3 reads TGTGCCAGCAGTTTACCAAACACCGGGGAGCTGTTTTTT. This gives the protein CASSLPNTGELFF.